A single T cell receptor (beta chain) is shown here with its context. This record belongs to a study of shared clonotypes between healthy human individuals. CDR1 SGHRS and CDR2 YFSETQ come from the germline V gene. Trimming removed 4 bases at V and 0 bases at J, with 13 bases between. The CDR3 extends over 16 amino acids. Clones were read by immunoSEQ multiplex PCR, and TCRdb kept only the in-frame ones, dropping some. Counted here are approximately 1.5 million clones, less than 99% occurring once; the ten biggest clones make up about 0.4%. The TCR comes from a man in his thirties or forties in good health. The chain links TRBV5-1 to TRBJ1-4; no clear D gene. What was sequenced was naive CD4+ T cells sorted from blood. The subset: CD45RA+ positively selected. CDR3 sequence: CASSGFPGATNEKLFF. CDR3 nucleotides: TGCGCCAGCAGCGGATTTCCAGGTGCAACTAATGAAAAACTGTTTTTT.